This T cell receptor (beta chain) was captured by sequencing in a study of blood T cell repertoires in COVID-19. Study details: Researchers got acute and convalescent COVID-19 samples from the United States, Italy and Spain. Nucleic acid was either cDNA or gDNA, and it came from T cells, B-cell-depleted T cells, or PBMCs.

CDR1 and CDR2 from the germline V gene are PRHDT and FYEKMQ (reference sequence). This CDR3 spans 12 amino acids. The germline V and J ends were trimmed by 0 bases and 15 bases, with 12 bases remaining between them. Original analysis: Amplification from reference gene primers served as the basis for estimated nucleated cell counts. Profiled with immunoSEQ multiplex PCR; TCRdb holds only in-frame clones, not every one. V and J calls plus clone size are reproduced from that table; the DNA served to infer D and trimming. Of about 240,000 clones listed, about three quarters were seen once; the top ten hold 3% to 3.5%.

This clonotype was sampled from a woman aged 80 or over with acute or convalescent COVID-19. Sample: peripheral blood. The chain is built from TRBV13 and TRBJ2-1, with D possibly being TRBD1 (5 bases). CDR3 residues: CASSLGGARSFF. CDR3 nucleotides: TGTGCCAGCAGCTTAGGAGGGGCGCGGTCGTTCTTC.